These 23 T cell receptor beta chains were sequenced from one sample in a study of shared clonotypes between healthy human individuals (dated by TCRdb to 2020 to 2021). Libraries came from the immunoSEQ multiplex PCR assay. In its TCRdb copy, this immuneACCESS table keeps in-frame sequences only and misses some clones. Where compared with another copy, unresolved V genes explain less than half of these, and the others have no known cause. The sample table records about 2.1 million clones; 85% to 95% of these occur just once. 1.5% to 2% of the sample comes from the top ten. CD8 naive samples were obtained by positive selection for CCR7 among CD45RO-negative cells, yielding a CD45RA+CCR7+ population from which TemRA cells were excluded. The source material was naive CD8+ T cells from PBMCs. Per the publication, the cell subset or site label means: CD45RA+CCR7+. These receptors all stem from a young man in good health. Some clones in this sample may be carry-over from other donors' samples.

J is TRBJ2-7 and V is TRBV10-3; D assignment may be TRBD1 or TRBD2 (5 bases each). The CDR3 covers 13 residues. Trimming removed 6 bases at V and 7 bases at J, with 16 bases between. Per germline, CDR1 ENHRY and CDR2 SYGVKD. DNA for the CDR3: TGTGCCATCAGGGCCGGGTCCGAGGGGGAGCAGTACTTC. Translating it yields CAIRAGSEGEQYF.

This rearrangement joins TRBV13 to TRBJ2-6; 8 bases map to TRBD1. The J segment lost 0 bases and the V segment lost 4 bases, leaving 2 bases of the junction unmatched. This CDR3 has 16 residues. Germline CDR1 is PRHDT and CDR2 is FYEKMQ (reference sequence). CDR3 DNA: TGTGCCAGCAGCTCGGGACAGGACTCTGGGGCCAACGTCCTGACTTTC. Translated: CASSSGQDSGANVLTF.

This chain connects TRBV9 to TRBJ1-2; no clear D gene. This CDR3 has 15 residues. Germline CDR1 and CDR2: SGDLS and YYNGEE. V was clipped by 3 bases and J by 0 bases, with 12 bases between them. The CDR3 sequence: CASSEPRGANYGYTF. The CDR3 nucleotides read TGTGCCAGCAGCGAGCCTCGGGGAGCTAACTATGGCTACACCTTC. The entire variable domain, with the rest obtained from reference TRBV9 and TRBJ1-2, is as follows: DSGVTQTPKHLITATGQRVTLRCSPRSGDLSVYWYQQSLDQGLQFLIQYYNGEERAKGNILERFSAQQFPDLHSELNLSSLELGDSALYFCASSEPRGANYGYTFGSGTRLTVV.

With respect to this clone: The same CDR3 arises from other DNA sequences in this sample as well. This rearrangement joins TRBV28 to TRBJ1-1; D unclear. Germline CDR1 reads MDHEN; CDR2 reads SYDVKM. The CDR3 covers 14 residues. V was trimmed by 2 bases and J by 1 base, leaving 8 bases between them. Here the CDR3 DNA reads TGTGCCAGCAGTTTACTATCCTGGAACACTGAAGCTTTCTTT. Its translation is CASSLLSWNTEAFF.

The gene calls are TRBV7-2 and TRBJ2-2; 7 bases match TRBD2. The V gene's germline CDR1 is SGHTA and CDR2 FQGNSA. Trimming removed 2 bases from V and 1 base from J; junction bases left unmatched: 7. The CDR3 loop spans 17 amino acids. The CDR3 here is CASSLPSREENTGELFF. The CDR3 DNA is TGTGCCAGCAGCTTACCCAGTCGGGAGGAGAACACCGGGGAGCTGTTTTTT.

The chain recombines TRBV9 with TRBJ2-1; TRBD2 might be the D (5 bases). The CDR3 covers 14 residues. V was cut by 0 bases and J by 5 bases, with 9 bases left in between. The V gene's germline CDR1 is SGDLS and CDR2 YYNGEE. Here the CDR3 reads CASSVEVGDNEQFF. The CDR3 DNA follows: TGTGCCAGCAGCGTAGAAGTGGGAGACAATGAGCAGTTCTTC. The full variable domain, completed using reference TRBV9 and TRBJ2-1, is DSGVTQTPKHLITATGQRVTLRCSPRSGDLSVYWYQQSLDQGLQFLIQYYNGEERAKGNILERFSAQQFPDLHSELNLSSLELGDSALYFCASSVEVGDNEQFFGPGTRLTVL.

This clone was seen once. The chain's CDR3 is CSVTGGEGYEQYF. CDR3 in DNA: TGCAGCGTCACAGGGGGCGAGGGGTACGAGCAGTACTTC. This sequence joins TRBV29-1 and TRBJ2-7, with 9 nucleotides matching TRBD1. With 6 bases clipped from V and 4 bases from J, the junction kept 7 bases outside the gene matches. The germline V gene has CDR1 SQVTM and CDR2 ANQGSEA. The CDR3 length is 13 residues.

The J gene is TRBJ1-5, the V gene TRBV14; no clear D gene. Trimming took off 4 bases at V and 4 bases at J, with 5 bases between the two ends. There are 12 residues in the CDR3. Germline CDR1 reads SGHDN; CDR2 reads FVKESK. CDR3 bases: TGTGCCAGCAGCCTTGGGAATCAGCCCCAGCATTTT. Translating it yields CASSLGNQPQHF.

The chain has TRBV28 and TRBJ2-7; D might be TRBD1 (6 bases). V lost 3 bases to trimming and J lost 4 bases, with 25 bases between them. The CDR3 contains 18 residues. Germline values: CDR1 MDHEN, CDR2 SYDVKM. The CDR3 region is CASSFTGHLLPPAYEQYF. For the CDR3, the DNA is TGTGCCAGCAGTTTTACGGGACACCTACTGCCTCCCGCATACGAGCAGTACTTC.

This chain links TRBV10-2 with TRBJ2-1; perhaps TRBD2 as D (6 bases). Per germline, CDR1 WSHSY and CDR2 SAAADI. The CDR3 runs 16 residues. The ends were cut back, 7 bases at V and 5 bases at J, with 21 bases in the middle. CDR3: CASTQASREFHNEQFF. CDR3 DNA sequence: TGCGCCAGCACCCAGGCGTCCCGGGAGTTCCACAATGAGCAGTTCTTC.

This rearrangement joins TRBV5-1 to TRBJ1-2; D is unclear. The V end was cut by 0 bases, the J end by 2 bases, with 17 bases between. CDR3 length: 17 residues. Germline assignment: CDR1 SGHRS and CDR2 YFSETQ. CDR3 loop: CASSLGFVTESNYGYTF. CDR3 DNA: TGCGCCAGCAGCTTGGGGTTCGTGACGGAATCAAACTATGGCTACACCTTC.

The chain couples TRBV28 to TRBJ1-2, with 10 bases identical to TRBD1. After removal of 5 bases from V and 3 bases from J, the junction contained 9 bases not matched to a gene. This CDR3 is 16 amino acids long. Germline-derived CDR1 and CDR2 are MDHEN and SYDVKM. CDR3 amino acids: CASSPYGTGDYYGYTF. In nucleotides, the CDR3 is TGTGCCAGCAGTCCATACGGGACAGGGGATTACTATGGCTACACCTTC.

Here the CDR3 reads CASRYLGTVLNIQYF. The DNA for the CDR3 is TGTGCCAGCAGGTACCTAGGGACAGTTTTAAACATTCAGTACTTC. This chain links TRBV21-1 with TRBJ2-4; the DNA was not used to check the table's D call, TRBD1. TRBV21-1 is noted as a pseudogene. This CDR3 region has 15 residues.

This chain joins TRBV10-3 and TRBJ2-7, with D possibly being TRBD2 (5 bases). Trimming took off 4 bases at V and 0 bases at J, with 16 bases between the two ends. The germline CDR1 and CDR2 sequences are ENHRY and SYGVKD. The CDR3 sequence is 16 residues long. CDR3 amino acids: CAISGARGLLSYEQYF. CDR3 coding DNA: TGTGCCATCAGTGGGGCGCGAGGGCTTCTCTCCTACGAGCAGTACTTC.

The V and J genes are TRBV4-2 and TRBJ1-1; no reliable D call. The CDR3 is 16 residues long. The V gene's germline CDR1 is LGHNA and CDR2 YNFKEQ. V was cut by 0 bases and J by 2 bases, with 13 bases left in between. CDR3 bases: TGTGCCAGCAGCCAAGAGTGGTTGCGGGATAACACTGAAGCTTTCTTT. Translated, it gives CASSQEWLRDNTEAFF.

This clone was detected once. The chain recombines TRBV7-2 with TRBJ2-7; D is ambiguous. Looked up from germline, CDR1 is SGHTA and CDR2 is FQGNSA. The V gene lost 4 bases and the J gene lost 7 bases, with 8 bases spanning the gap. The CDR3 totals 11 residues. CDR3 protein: CASSSLLEQYF. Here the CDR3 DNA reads TGTGCCAGCAGCTCCTTATTAGAGCAGTACTTC.

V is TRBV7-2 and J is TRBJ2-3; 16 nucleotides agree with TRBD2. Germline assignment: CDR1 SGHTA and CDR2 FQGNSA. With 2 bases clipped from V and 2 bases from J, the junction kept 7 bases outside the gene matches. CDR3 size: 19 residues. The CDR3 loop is CASSLPLGTSGRATDTQYF. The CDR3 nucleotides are TGTGCCAGCAGCTTACCCCTCGGGACTAGCGGGAGGGCCACAGATACGCAGTATTTT.

The CDR3 DNA is TGTGCCAGCAGCTCGGACAGGGTAACCTACGAGCAGTACTTC. This translates into CASSSDRVTYEQYF. The chain couples TRBV5-5 to TRBJ2-7; 8 bases match TRBD1. CDR3 size: 14 residues. V lost 3 bases, J lost 2 bases, and 4 bases stayed unmatched. Germline V lookup: CDR1 SGHKS, CDR2 YYEKEE (reference sequence).

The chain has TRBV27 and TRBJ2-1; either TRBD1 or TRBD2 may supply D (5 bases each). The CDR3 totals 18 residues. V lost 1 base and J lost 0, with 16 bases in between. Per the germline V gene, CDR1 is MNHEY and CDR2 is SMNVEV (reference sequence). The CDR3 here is CASSLLTFGGASYNEQFF. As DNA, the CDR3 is TGTGCCAGCAGTTTATTAACGTTTGGGGGAGCCTCCTACAATGAGCAGTTCTTC.

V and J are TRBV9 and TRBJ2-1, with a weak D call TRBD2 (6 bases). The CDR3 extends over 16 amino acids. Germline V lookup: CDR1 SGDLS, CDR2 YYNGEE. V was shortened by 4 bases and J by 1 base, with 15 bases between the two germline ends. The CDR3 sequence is CASSKRETRSYNEQFF. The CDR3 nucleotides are TGTGCCAGCAGCAAAAGGGAGACTAGATCCTACAATGAGCAGTTCTTC.

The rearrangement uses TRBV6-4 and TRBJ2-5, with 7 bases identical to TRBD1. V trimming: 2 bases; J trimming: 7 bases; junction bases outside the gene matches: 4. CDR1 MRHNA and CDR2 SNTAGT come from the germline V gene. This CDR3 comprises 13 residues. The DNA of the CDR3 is TGTGCCAGCAGTGACGGGCGACAGGGGACCCAGTACTTC. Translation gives CASSDGRQGTQYF.

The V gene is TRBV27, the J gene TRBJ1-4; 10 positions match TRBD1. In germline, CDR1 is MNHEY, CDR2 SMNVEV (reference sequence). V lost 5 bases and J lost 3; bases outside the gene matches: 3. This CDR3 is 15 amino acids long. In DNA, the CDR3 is TGTGCCAGCAGTAGACAGGGGGCAGCTAATGAAAAACTGTTTTTT. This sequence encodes CASSRQGAANEKLFF.

The CDR3 sequence is CASSLDRRASYEQYF. In DNA, the CDR3 is TGTGCCAGCAGTTTAGACAGACGGGCCTCCTACGAGCAGTACTTC. V is TRBV27 and J is TRBJ2-7; a possible D gene is TRBD1 (5 bases). The germline CDR1 and CDR2 sequences are MNHEY and SMNVEV (reference sequence). Trimming left V 2 bases short and J 0 bases short, with 11 bases between. This CDR3 has 15 residues.